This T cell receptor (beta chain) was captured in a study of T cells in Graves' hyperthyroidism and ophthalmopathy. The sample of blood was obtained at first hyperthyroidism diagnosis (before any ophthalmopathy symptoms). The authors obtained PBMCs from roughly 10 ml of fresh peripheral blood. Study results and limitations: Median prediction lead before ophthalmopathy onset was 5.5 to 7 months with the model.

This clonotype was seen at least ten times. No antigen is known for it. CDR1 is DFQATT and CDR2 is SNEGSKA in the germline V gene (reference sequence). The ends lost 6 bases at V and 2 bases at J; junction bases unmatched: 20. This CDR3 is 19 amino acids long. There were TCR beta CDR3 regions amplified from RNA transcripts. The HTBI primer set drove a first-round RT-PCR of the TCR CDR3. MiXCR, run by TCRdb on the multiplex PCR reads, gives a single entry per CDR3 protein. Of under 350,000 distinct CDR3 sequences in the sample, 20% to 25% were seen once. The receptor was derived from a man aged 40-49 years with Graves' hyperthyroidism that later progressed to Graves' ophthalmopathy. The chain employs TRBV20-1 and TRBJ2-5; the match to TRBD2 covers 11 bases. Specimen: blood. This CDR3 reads CSANPPTGTSGTLQETQYF. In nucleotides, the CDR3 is TGCAGTGCGAACCCACCCACCGGGACTAGCGGCACGTTGCAAGAGACCCAGTACTTC.